A selection of T cell receptor beta chains follows, all from one sample in a study of cytomegalovirus exposure and HLA in healthy donors. Generated by immunoSEQ multiplex PCR, the TCRdb table keeps only in-frame clones and is missing some. Here the sample spans about 100,000 clones, around 76% being singletons. The sequenced sample was PBMCs. The receptors here all came from a man aged 35 to 55 in good health and CMV-seropositive. Each CDR3 is given with its conserved first and last residue. The D gene is left open where the match is weak. The size entry is marked missing in some rows and otherwise reads once, few, many or a size class.

V gene: TRBV15
clone size: NA
D gene: NA
J gene: TRBJ1-2
CDR3 protein: CATSRDIGVRDYGYTF
CDR3 DNA: TGTGCCACCAGCAGAGATATCGGGGTGCGTGACTATGGCTACACCTTC

V gene: TRBV2
clone size: NA
D gene: NA
J gene: TRBJ1-5
CDR3 protein: CASSERQEPYSNQPQHF
CDR3 DNA: TGTGCCAGCAGTGAACGACAGGAACCGTATAGCAATCAGCCCCAGCATTTT

V gene: TRBV7-9
clone size: NA
D gene: NA
J gene: TRBJ2-5
CDR3 protein: CASIRVGGETQYF
CDR3 DNA: TGTGCCAGCATAAGGGTTGGGGGGGAGACCCAGTACTTC

V gene: TRBV6-5
clone size: few
D gene: NA
J gene: TRBJ2-1
CDR3 protein: CASSFAGEQFF
CDR3 DNA: TGTGCCAGCAGTTTCGCGGGGGAGCAGTTCTTC

V gene: TRBV25-1
clone size: NA
D gene: NA
J gene: TRBJ2-5
CDR3 protein: CASSELGGRSQETQYF
CDR3 DNA: TGTGCCAGCAGTGAATTGGGTGGCAGGTCACAAGAGACCCAGTACTTC

V gene: TRBV6-4
clone size: NA
D gene: TRBD2
J gene: TRBJ2-7
CDR3 protein: CASTRDSGRGGYEQYF
CDR3 DNA: TGTGCCAGCACGAGGGATAGCGGGAGGGGTGGTTACGAGCAGTACTTC

V gene: TRBV15
clone size: NA
D gene: NA
J gene: TRBJ1-5
CDR3 protein: CATSRSLDQPQHF
CDR3 DNA: TGTGCCACCAGCAGGAGCCTAGATCAGCCCCAGCATTTT

V gene: TRBV7-9
clone size: NA
D gene: TRBD2
J gene: TRBJ2-1
CDR3 protein: CASSPGLADYNEQFF
CDR3 DNA: TGTGCCAGCAGCCCGGGACTAGCGGATTACAATGAGCAGTTCTTC

V gene: TRBV6-1
clone size: few
D gene: NA
J gene: TRBJ1-1
CDR3 protein: CASSEMWAGYTEAFF
CDR3 DNA: TGTGCCAGCAGTGAAATGTGGGCAGGGTACACTGAAGCTTTCTTT

V gene: TRBV9
clone size: NA
D gene: TRBD1
J gene: TRBJ2-3
CDR3 protein: CASSRTGYTDTQYF
CDR3 DNA: TGTGCCAGCAGCAGGACAGGGTACACAGATACGCAGTATTTT

V gene: TRBV28
clone size: NA
D gene: TRBD1
J gene: TRBJ1-4
CDR3 protein: CASSSTGGEFNEKLFF
CDR3 DNA: TGTGCCAGCAGTTCGACAGGGGGTGAATTTAATGAAAAACTGTTTTTT

V gene: TRBV7-2
clone size: few
D gene: TRBD1
J gene: TRBJ2-1
CDR3 protein: CASSPGTGKSSYNEQFF
CDR3 DNA: TGTGCCAGCAGCCCAGGGACAGGGAAGAGCTCCTACAATGAGCAGTTCTTC

V gene: TRBV19
clone size: NA
D gene: NA
J gene: TRBJ2-1
CDR3 protein: CASSIGIGAGSNDEQFF
CDR3 DNA: TGTGCCAGTAGTATAGGAATTGGGGCGGGGAGCAACGATGAGCAGTTCTTC

V gene: TRBV4-3
clone size: NA
D gene: NA
J gene: TRBJ2-2
CDR3 protein: CASSQGGLGSSGELFF
CDR3 DNA: TGCGCCAGCAGCCAAGGAGGTTTAGGCTCGTCCGGGGAGCTGTTTTTT

V gene: TRBV9
clone size: NA
D gene: NA
J gene: TRBJ2-2
CDR3 protein: CASSPHARGGTGELFF
CDR3 DNA: TGTGCCAGCAGCCCCCACGCGAGGGGGGGCACCGGGGAGCTGTTTTTT

V gene: TRBV27
clone size: NA
D gene: NA
J gene: TRBJ1-1
CDR3 protein: CASSLMGAGLGNTEAFF
CDR3 DNA: TGTGCCAGCAGTTTAATGGGGGCAGGGCTGGGGAACACTGAAGCTTTCTTT

V gene: TRBV10-3
clone size: NA
D gene: TRBD1
J gene: TRBJ1-2
CDR3 protein: CAISRGRDRGYGYTF
CDR3 DNA: TGTGCCATCTCCAGGGGGCGGGATAGAGGCTATGGCTACACCTTC

V gene: TRBV9
clone size: NA
D gene: TRBD1
J gene: TRBJ1-1
CDR3 protein: CASSAETGVITEAFF
CDR3 DNA: TGTGCCAGCAGCGCAGAGACAGGGGTCATAACTGAAGCTTTCTTT

V gene: TRBV9
clone size: NA
D gene: NA
J gene: TRBJ1-1
CDR3 protein: CASSSGESPNTEAFF
CDR3 DNA: TGTGCCAGCAGTTCGGGGGAGTCCCCGAACACTGAAGCTTTCTTT

V gene: TRBV29-1
clone size: NA
D gene: TRBD1
J gene: TRBJ2-7
CDR3 protein: CSVGGQGPYEQYF
CDR3 DNA: TGCAGCGTGGGTGGACAGGGTCCCTACGAGCAGTACTTC

V gene: TRBV6-6
clone size: NA
D gene: TRBD1
J gene: TRBJ1-5
CDR3 protein: CASSPQTGGNQPQHF
CDR3 DNA: TGTGCCAGCAGTCCCCAGACAGGGGGCAATCAGCCCCAGCATTTT

V gene: TRBV28
clone size: NA
D gene: NA
J gene: TRBJ1-4
CDR3 protein: CASKQGANEKLFF
CDR3 DNA: TGTGCCAGCAAACAGGGAGCTAATGAAAAACTGTTTTTT

V gene: TRBV5-1
clone size: NA
D gene: TRBD1
J gene: TRBJ1-2
CDR3 protein: CASSWGTGNNYGYTF
CDR3 DNA: TGCGCCAGCAGCTGGGGGACAGGGAATAACTATGGCTACACCTTC

V gene: TRBV28
clone size: once
D gene: NA
J gene: TRBJ2-7
CDR3 protein: CASRAELGSSYEQYF
CDR3 DNA: TGTGCCAGCCGGGCTGAGCTGGGGAGCTCCTACGAGCAGTACTTC

V gene: TRBV6-1
clone size: NA
D gene: NA
J gene: TRBJ2-2
CDR3 protein: CASSAATRHGELFF
CDR3 DNA: TGTGCCAGCAGTGCCGCGACTAGGCACGGGGAGCTGTTTTTT

V gene: TRBV5-4
clone size: NA
D gene: NA
J gene: TRBJ2-7
CDR3 protein: CASSSDSGPYEQYF
CDR3 DNA: TGTGCCAGCAGCTCCGACTCTGGTCCTTACGAGCAGTACTTC

V gene: TRBV27
clone size: NA
D gene: NA
J gene: TRBJ2-5
CDR3 protein: CASSPVAGQRQETQYF
CDR3 DNA: TGTGCCAGCAGTCCCGTCGCCGGACAGCGCCAAGAGACCCAGTACTTC

V gene: TRBV5-6
clone size: NA
D gene: NA
J gene: TRBJ1-1
CDR3 protein: CASSQRGMNTEAFF
CDR3 DNA: TGTGCCAGCAGCCAGAGGGGGATGAACACTGAAGCTTTCTTT

V gene: TRBV9
clone size: NA
D gene: TRBD1
J gene: TRBJ1-2
CDR3 protein: CASSVETGTVGYTF
CDR3 DNA: TGTGCCAGCAGCGTAGAGACAGGGACTGTTGGCTACACCTTC

V gene: TRBV7-2
clone size: NA
D gene: TRBD2
J gene: TRBJ2-5
CDR3 protein: CASSLSGRAQETQYF
CDR3 DNA: TGTGCCAGCAGCTTGAGCGGGAGGGCCCAAGAGACCCAGTACTTC

V gene: TRBV19
clone size: NA
D gene: TRBD1
J gene: TRBJ2-7
CDR3 protein: CASRRRGTGLSYEQYF
CDR3 DNA: TGTGCCAGTAGGCGAAGGGGGACAGGGCTCTCCTACGAGCAGTACTTC

V gene: TRBV10-3
clone size: NA
D gene: TRBD2
J gene: TRBJ2-5
CDR3 protein: CAISLADQETQYF
CDR3 DNA: TGTGCCATCAGTCTAGCGGACCAAGAGACCCAGTACTTC

V gene: TRBV18
clone size: NA
D gene: NA
J gene: TRBJ1-4
CDR3 protein: CASSPAGVGTNEKLFF
CDR3 DNA: TGTGCCAGCTCACCAGCAGGGGTTGGAACTAATGAAAAACTGTTTTTT

V gene: TRBV28
clone size: once
D gene: NA
J gene: TRBJ2-7
CDR3 protein: CASSFSYRESSYEQYF
CDR3 DNA: TGTGCCAGCAGTTTCTCTTACAGGGAAAGTTCCTACGAGCAGTACTTC

V gene: TRBV27
clone size: NA
D gene: TRBD1
J gene: TRBJ1-1
CDR3 protein: CASSGQEYEAFF
CDR3 DNA: TGTGCCAGCAGCGGACAGGAGTATGAAGCTTTCTTT

V gene: TRBV6-1
clone size: NA
D gene: NA
J gene: TRBJ2-7
CDR3 protein: CASSAGLYEQYF
CDR3 DNA: TGTGCCAGCAGTGCGGGACTGTACGAGCAGTACTTC

V gene: TRBV21-1
clone size: NA
D gene: NA
J gene: TRBJ1-6
CDR3 protein: CASSTRDRVFYNSPLHF
CDR3 DNA: TGTGCCAGCAGCACTCGGGACAGGGTGTTCTATAATTCACCCCTCCACTTT